This T cell receptor beta chain was identified in a study of T cells in Graves' hyperthyroidism and ophthalmopathy. This clonotype has a count of ten or more. The V end lost 6 bases, the J end lost 1 base, and 12 bases lay between the germline ends. The CDR3 length is 14 residues. In germline, CDR1 is MNHNS, CDR2 SASEGT. The investigators amplified TCR beta CDR3 regions from RNA transcripts. The HTBI primer set served for first-round RT-PCR of the TCR CDR3. TCRdb reanalysed the multiplex PCR reads using MiXCR and keeps one entry per CDR3 protein. The sample yields roughly 360,000 distinct CDR3 sequences, roughly 12% seen once.

The TCR comes from a man under 40 with Graves' hyperthyroidism that later progressed to Graves' ophthalmopathy. Sequencing was carried out using blood. The chain carries TRBV6-1 and TRBJ1-1; D not certain. The CDR3 DNA sequence: TGTGCCAGCAGCCCGGCTGAGAAGAACACTGAAGCTTTCTTT. This codes for CASSPAEKNTEAFF.